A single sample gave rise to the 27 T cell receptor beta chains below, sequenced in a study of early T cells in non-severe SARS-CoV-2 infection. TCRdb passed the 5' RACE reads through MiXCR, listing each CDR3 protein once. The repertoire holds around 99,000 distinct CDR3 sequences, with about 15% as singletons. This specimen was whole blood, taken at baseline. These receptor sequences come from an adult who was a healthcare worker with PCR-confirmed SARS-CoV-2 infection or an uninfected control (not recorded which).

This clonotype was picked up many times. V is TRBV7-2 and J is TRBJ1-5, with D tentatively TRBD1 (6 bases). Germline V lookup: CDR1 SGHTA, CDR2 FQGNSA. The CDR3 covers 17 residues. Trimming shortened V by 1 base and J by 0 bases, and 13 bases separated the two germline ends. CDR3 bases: TGTGCCAGCAGCTTAGAAGGGGGGTACTATAGCAATCAGCCCCAGCATTTT. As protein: CASSLEGGYYSNQPQHF.

The CDR3 nucleotides are TGTGCCAGCAGTTACACTAGGGGGACTGAAGCTTTCTTT. As protein: CASSYTRGTEAFF. This chain links TRBV11-2 with TRBJ1-1; TRBD1 is a possible D gene (6 bases). CDR1 is SGHAT and CDR2 is FQNNGV in the germline V gene. The CDR3 length is 13 residues. Trimming pared 6 bases from V and 5 bases from J, leaving 13 bases between.

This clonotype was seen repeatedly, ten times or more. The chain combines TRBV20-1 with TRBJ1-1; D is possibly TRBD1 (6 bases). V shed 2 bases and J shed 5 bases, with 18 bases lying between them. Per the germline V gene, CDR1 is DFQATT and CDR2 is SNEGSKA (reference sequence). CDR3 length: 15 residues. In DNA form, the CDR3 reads TGCAGTGCTAGAAAACCCACAGGGTATCCTACTGAAGCTTTCTTT. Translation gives CSARKPTGYPTEAFF.

The CDR3 spells CASSQSASNQPQHF. The CDR3 DNA reads as TGCGCCAGCAGCCAGTCAGCGAGCAATCAGCCCCAGCATTTT. The chain carries TRBV4-3 and TRBJ1-5; D is unresolved. V was cut by 3 bases and J by 1 base, with 7 bases left in between. Germline-derived CDR1 and CDR2 are LGHNA and YSLEER. The CDR3 totals 14 residues.

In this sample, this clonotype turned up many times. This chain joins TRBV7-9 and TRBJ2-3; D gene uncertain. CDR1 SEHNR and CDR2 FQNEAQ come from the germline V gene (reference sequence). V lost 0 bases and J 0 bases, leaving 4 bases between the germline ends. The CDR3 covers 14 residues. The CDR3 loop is CASSLAGSTDTQYF. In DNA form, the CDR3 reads TGTGCCAGCAGCTTAGCGGGCAGCACAGATACGCAGTATTTT.

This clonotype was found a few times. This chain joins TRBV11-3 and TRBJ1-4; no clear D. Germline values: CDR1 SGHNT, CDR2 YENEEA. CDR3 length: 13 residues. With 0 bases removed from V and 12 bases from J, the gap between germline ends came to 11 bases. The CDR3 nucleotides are TGTGCCAGCAGCTTAGATCCGGCCGCGGAACTGTTTTTT. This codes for CASSLDPAAELFF.

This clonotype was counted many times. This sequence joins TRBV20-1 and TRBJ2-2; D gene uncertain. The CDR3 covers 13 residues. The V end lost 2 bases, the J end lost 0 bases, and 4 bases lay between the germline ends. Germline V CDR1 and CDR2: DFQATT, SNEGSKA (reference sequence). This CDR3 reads CSARTSNTGELFF. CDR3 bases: TGCAGTGCTAGAACTTCGAACACCGGGGAGCTGTTTTTT.

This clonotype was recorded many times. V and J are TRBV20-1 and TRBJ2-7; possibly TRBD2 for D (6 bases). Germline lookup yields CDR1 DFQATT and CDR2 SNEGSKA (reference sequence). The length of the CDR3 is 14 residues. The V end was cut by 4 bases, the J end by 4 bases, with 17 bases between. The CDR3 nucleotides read TGCAGTGCTAAGGTGCGGGAAGGGATTTACGAGCAGTACTTC. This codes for CSAKVREGIYEQYF.

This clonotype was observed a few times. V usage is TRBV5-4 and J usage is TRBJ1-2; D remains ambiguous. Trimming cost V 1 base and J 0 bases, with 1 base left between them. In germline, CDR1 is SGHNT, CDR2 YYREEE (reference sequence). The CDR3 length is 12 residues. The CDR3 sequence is CASSLSNYGYTF. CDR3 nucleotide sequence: TGTGCCAGCAGCTTGTCTAACTATGGCTACACCTTC.

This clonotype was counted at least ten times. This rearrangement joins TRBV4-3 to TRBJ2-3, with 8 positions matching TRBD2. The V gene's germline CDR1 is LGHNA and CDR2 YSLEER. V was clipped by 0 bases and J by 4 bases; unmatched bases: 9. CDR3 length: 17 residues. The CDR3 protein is CASSQDYDREGPDTQYF. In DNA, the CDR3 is TGCGCCAGCAGCCAAGATTACGACCGGGAGGGCCCAGATACGCAGTATTTT.

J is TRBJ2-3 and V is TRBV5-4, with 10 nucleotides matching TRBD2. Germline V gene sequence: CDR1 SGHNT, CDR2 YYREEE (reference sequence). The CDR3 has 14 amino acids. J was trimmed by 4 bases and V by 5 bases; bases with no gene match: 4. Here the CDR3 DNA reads TGTGCCAGCAGTCTAGCGGGAGTCCCAGATACGCAGTATTTT. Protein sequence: CASSLAGVPDTQYF.

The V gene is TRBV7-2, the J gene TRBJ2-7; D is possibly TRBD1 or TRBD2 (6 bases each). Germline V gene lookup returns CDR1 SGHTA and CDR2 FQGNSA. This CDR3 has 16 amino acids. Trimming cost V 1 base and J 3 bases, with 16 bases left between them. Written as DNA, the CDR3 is TGTGCCAGCAGCTTAGGTCCCCCGGGGGCCCTCTACGAGCAGTACTTC. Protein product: CASSLGPPGALYEQYF.

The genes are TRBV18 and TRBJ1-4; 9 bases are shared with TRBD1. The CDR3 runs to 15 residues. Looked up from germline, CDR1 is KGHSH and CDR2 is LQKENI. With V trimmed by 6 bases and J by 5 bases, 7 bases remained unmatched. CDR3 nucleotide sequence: TGTGCCAGCTCTCTCACAGGGGGCAAAAATGAAAAACTGTTTTTT. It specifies CASSLTGGKNEKLFF.

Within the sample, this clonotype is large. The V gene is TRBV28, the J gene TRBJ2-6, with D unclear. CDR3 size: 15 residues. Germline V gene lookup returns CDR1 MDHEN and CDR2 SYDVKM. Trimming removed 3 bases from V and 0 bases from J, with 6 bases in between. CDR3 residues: CASSLGNSGANVLTF. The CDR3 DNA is TGTGCCAGCAGTTTGGGAAACTCTGGGGCCAACGTCCTGACTTTC.

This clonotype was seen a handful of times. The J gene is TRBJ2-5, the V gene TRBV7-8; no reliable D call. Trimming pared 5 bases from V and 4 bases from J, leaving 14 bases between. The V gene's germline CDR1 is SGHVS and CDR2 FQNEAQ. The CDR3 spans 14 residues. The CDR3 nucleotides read TGTGCCAGCAGCCTTACTCCTCGAGGAGAGACCCAGTACTTC. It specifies CASSLTPRGETQYF. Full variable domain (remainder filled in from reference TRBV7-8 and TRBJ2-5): GAGVSQSPRYKVAKRGQDVALRCDPISGHVSLFWYQQALGQGPEFLTYFQNEAQLDKSGLPSDRFFAERPEGSVSTLKIQRTQQEDSAVYLCASSLTPRGETQYFGPGTRLLVL.

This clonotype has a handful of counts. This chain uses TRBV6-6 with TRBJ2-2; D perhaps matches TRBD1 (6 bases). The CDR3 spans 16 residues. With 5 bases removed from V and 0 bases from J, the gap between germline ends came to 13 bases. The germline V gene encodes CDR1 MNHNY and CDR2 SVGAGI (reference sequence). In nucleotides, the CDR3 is TGTGCCAGCAGTGCCGACGGGACAACGAACACCGGGGAGCTGTTTTTT. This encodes CASSADGTTNTGELFF.

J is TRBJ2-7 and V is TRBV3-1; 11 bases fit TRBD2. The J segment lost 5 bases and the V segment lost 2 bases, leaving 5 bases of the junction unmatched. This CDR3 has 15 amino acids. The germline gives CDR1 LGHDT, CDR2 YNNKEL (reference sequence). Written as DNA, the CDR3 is TGTGCCAGCAGCCAAACAACTAGCGGGAGCCACGAGCAGTACTTC. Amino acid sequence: CASSQTTSGSHEQYF.

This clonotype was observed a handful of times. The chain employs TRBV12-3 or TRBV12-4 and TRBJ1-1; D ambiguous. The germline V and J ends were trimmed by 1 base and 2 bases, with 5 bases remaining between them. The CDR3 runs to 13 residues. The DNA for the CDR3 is TGTGCCAGCAGTTTAGGGGATAACACTGAAGCTTTCTTT. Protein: CASSLGDNTEAFF.

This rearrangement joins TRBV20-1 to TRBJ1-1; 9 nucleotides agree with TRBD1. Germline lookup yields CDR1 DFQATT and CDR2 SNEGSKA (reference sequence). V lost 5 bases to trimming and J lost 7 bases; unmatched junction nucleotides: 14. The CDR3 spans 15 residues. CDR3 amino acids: CSAGNTGTGSGEAFF. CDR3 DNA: TGCAGTGCTGGAAACACCGGGACAGGGTCGGGTGAAGCTTTCTTT.

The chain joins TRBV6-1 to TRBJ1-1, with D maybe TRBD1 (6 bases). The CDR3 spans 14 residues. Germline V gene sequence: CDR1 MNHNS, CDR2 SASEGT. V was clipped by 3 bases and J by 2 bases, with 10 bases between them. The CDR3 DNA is TGTGCCAGCAGTGATGGGACATATAACACTGAAGCTTTCTTT. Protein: CASSDGTYNTEAFF.

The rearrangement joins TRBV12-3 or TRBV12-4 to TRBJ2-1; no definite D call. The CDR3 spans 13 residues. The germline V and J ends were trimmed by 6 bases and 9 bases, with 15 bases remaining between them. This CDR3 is CASSISTGSEQFF. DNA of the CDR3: TGTGCCAGCAGCATTTCCACTGGGTCTGAGCAGTTCTTC.

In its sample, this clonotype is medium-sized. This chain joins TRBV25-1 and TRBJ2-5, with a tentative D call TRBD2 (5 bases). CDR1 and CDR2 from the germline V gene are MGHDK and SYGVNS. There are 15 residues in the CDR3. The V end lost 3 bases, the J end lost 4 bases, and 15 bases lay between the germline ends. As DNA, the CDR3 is TGTGCCAGCAGTGATTGGGTTTCGGGGATAGAGACCCAGTACTTC. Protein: CASSDWVSGIETQYF.

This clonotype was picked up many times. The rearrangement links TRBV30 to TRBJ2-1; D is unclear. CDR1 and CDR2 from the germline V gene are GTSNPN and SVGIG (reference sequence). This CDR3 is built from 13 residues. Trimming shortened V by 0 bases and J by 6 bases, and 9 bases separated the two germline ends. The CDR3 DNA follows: TGTGCCTGGAGTGTTTTGTCAGGCAATGAGCAGTTCTTC. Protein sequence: CAWSVLSGNEQFF.

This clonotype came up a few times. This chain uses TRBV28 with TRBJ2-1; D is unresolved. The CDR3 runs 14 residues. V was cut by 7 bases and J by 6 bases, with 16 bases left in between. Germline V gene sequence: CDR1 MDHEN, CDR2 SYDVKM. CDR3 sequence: CASIMSPLGNEQFF. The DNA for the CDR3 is TGTGCCAGCATTATGTCCCCGCTAGGCAATGAGCAGTTCTTC.

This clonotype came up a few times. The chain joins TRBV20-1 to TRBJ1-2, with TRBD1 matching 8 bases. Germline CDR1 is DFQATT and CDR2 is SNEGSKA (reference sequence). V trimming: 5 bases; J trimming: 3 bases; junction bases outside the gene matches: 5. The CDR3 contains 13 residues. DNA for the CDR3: TGCAGTGCTTTCGCAGGGGGCGACTATGGCTACACCTTC. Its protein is CSAFAGGDYGYTF.

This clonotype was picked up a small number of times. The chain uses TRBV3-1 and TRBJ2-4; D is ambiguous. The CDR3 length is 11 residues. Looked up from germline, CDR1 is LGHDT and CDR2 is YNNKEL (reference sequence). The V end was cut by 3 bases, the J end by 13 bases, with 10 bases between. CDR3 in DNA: TGTGCCAGCAGCCATTTGACAATGCAGTACTTC. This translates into CASSHLTMQYF.

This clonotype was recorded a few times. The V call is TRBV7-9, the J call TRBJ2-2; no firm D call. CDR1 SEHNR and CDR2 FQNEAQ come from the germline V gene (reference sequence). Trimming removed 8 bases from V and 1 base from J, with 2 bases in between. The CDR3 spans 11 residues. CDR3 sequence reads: CASGNTGELFF. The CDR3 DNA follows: TGTGCCAGCGGGAACACCGGGGAGCTGTTTTTT.